The 26 T cell receptor beta chains in this list originate from one sample, sequenced in a study of T cells expressing NK-cell markers. Each CDR3 protein gets one entry in TCRdb, which reprocessed the 5' RACE reads and gives no DNA. Its table lists hundreds of thousands of distinct CDR3 sequences. Material: blood T cells: a sorted CD56 or NKG2C T cell subset, CD4+ or CD8+ T cells, or bulk PBMC T cells (not recorded which). All receptors derive from a woman aged 18 to 75 in good health.

The V call is TRBV18, the J call TRBJ2-1; TCRdb returns TRBD1, unconfirmable since there is no DNA. Germline loops: CDR1 KGHSH, CDR2 LQKENI. This CDR3 is built from 15 residues. The CDR3 here is CASSPTAIRGNEQFF.

The chain is built from TRBV2 and TRBJ1-4. There are 16 residues in the CDR3. Germline values: CDR1 SNHLY, CDR2 FYNNEI. CDR3 region: CASSGTAGITNEKLFF. Drawing the rest from reference TRBV2 and TRBJ1-4, the complete variable domain is EPEVTQTPSHQVTQMGQEVILRCVPISNHLYFYWYRQILGQKVEFLVSFYNNEISEKSEIFDDQFSVERPDGSNFTLKIRSTKLEDSAMYFCASSGTAGITNEKLFFGSGTQLSVL.

The V gene is TRBV20-1, the J gene TRBJ1-5; as DNA is missing, the TRBD1 call by TCRdb cannot be tested. The CDR3 runs to 14 residues. In germline, CDR1 is DFQATT, CDR2 SNEGSKA (reference sequence). This CDR3 is CSARDTGINQPQHF.

The chain recombines TRBV20-1 with TRBJ2-1; TCRdb calls TRBD2, which cannot be checked without DNA. The CDR3 is 19 amino acids. CDR1 DFQATT and CDR2 SNEGSKA come from the germline V gene (reference sequence). The CDR3 sequence: CSARSSLPQRESVHNEQFF.

The V call is TRBV6-5, the J call TRBJ2-1. Per germline, CDR1 MNHEY and CDR2 SVGAGI. The CDR3 covers 15 residues. CDR3 residues: CASSYSSSGDNEQFF.

J is TRBJ2-2 and V is TRBV12-3 or TRBV12-4; the TRBD1 assignment by TCRdb is unverifiable without DNA. This CDR3 comprises 16 residues. CDR3 region: CASTPGGVEIPGELFF.

The V and J genes are TRBV2 and TRBJ2-2; TCRdb reports TRBD1, a call that lacks DNA to check it against. The CDR3 has 13 amino acids. Germline V gene data show CDR1 as SNHLY and CDR2 as FYNNEI. Here the CDR3 reads CAGRQGGTGELFF.

The chain recombines TRBV12-3 or TRBV12-4 with TRBJ2-5. This CDR3 comprises 14 residues. The CDR3 loop is CASSPALAQETQYF.

The V call is TRBV5-6, the J call TRBJ1-4. Germline CDR1 is SGHDT and CDR2 is YYEEEE. The CDR3 extends over 15 amino acids. The chain's CDR3 is CASSPEWGNDEKLFF.

J is TRBJ2-1 and V is TRBV23-1; the TRBD1 assignment by TCRdb is unverifiable without DNA. TRBV23-1 is reported as an ORF; its role is uncertain. This CDR3 is built from 16 residues. CDR3 sequence: CASSQSWDRESNEQFF.

The gene calls are TRBV5-6 and TRBJ1-1. CDR3 length: 12 residues. The germline CDR1 and CDR2 sequences are SGHDT and YYEEEE. CDR3 in amino acids: CASSYTGYEAFF.

The gene calls are TRBV7-7 and TRBJ2-2; the D gene TCRdb calls, TRBD2, cannot be checked with no DNA. The germline V gene encodes CDR1 SSHAT and CDR2 FNYEAQ (reference sequence). This CDR3 has 16 residues. CDR3 in amino acids: CASSFVPGLNTGELFF.

This chain uses TRBV6-2 or TRBV6-3 with TRBJ2-7; TCRdb's D gene call, TRBD2, goes unchecked for lack of DNA. Per the germline V gene, CDR1 is MNHEY and CDR2 is SVGEGT. This CDR3 comprises 13 residues. The CDR3 sequence: CASGLELRYEQYF.

This chain links TRBV6-1 with TRBJ1-2. The length of the CDR3 is 15 residues. Germline-derived CDR1 and CDR2 are MNHNS and SASEGT. This CDR3 is CASSDQSSGNYGYTF.

This chain's CDR3 is CASSQDGLVNTQYF. This chain uses TRBV14 with TRBJ2-3; the D call of TRBD2 rests on TCRdb alone, since no DNA is present to check it. This CDR3 spans 14 amino acids. CDR1 is SGHDN, CDR2 FVKESK, per germline. Full variable domain (rest looked up from reference TRBV14 and TRBJ2-3): EAGVTQFPSHSVIEKGQTVTLRCDPISGHDNLYWYRRVMGKEIKFLLHFVKESKQDESGMPNNRFLAERTGGTYSTLKVQPAELEDSGVYFCASSQDGLVNTQYFGPGTRLTVL.

The chain couples TRBV6-1 to TRBJ1-3. CDR1 and CDR2 from the germline V gene are MNHNS and SASEGT. The CDR3 is 14 residues long. Here the CDR3 reads CASSGRTAGNTIYF.

The chain links TRBV12-3 or TRBV12-4 to TRBJ1-4; lacking DNA, the TRBD1 call made by TCRdb goes unchecked. This CDR3 is 14 amino acids long. The CDR3 region is CASSPQGINEKLFF.

The V and J genes are TRBV6-2 or TRBV6-3 and TRBJ1-1; as DNA is missing, the TRBD1 call by TCRdb cannot be tested. The CDR3 is 15 residues long. Germline V gene sequence: CDR1 MNHEY, CDR2 SVGEGT. CDR3 residues: CASSFPTGAGTEAFF.

The V gene is TRBV20-1, the J gene TRBJ2-3; as DNA is missing, the TRBD1 call by TCRdb cannot be tested. The germline V gene has CDR1 DFQATT and CDR2 SNEGSKA (reference sequence). This CDR3 has 14 amino acids. The CDR3 sequence: CSASMRRVLDTQYF.

This chain links TRBV28 with TRBJ1-2. The CDR3 loop spans 14 amino acids. Germline loops: CDR1 MDHEN, CDR2 SYDVKM. This CDR3 is CASSLEQPKGGYTF.

The CDR3 region is CASSLAPGTANTGELFF. The rearrangement uses TRBV7-7 and TRBJ2-2; TCRdb's D call of TRBD1 is untestable without DNA. The CDR3 contains 17 residues. From germline, CDR1 is SSHAT and CDR2 FNYEAQ (reference sequence).

The chain combines TRBV24-1 with TRBJ2-2; TCRdb calls TRBD1, which cannot be checked without DNA. The V gene's germline CDR1 is KGHDR and CDR2 SFDVKD. CDR3 size: 13 residues. The chain's CDR3 is CATGQGPAGELFF.

V gene TRBV10-3 combines with J gene TRBJ2-3; TCRdb's D call, TRBD1, is unchecked because there is no DNA. Germline CDR1 reads ENHRY; CDR2 reads SYGVKD. The CDR3 is 14 residues long. CDR3 amino acids: CATAGVSSTDTQYF.

CDR3 loop: CASSQDQTGTGATNEKLFF. The chain has TRBV4-3 and TRBJ1-4; TCRdb picks TRBD1, but there is no DNA to check that call. Germline values: CDR1 LGHNA, CDR2 YSLEER. This CDR3 region has 19 residues.

The chain uses TRBV12-3 or TRBV12-4 and TRBJ2-5; there is no DNA to check the TCRdb D call of TRBD1. There are 14 residues in the CDR3. The CDR3 here is CASSFGQGGETQYF.

V and J are TRBV18 and TRBJ2-7; the TCRdb D gene call, TRBD1, has no DNA to confirm it. Germline values: CDR1 KGHSH, CDR2 LQKENI. The CDR3 is 15 amino acids. The chain's CDR3 is CASSPSRGSPYEQYF.